Shown below are 23 T cell receptor beta chains from a single sample sequenced in a study of cytotoxic CD8 clonotypes in ibrutinib-treated CLL (dated by TCRdb to the early 2020s). What this sample's time point label stands for: 12 months on ibrutinib. Receptor libraries were prepared by the immunoSEQ multiplex PCR assay. What TCRdb holds here is the immuneACCESS table cut down to in-frame rearrangements. Part of the clones is not present; checked against another copy, under half of the missing clones reflect an unresolved V gene, and the others are unexplained. Across this sample there are about 85,000 clones, with around 79% seen only once. More than 4.5% of the sample comes from the top ten. The specimen was PBMCs, collected after 12 months of ibrutinib treatment. The receptors shown here come from a human donor with chronic lymphocytic leukemia.

This sequence joins TRBV5-1 and TRBJ2-3, with 8 bases lining up with TRBD2. This CDR3 region has 16 residues. V lost 4 bases, J lost 0 bases, and 7 bases stayed unmatched. Germline V gene data show CDR1 as SGHRS and CDR2 as YFSETQ. The CDR3 DNA is TGCGCCAGCAGCCCGGGGGGGGACACTAGCACAGATACGCAGTATTTT. It specifies CASSPGGDTSTDTQYF.

In regard to this clone: At one boundary the junction diverges from the germline segment, which might be a read error. The chain couples TRBV7-7 to TRBJ2-3; unclear D gene. This CDR3 comprises 14 residues. Germline CDR1 reads SSHAT; CDR2 reads FNYEAQ (reference sequence). CDR3 in DNA: TGTGCTAGCAGCTCCGGGCCCCTAGGGGATACGCAGTATTTT. It is translated as CASSSGPLGDTQYF.

The chain has TRBV7-2 and TRBJ1-6; D is unresolved. The CDR3 totals 18 residues. V lost 3 bases, J lost 4 bases, and 19 bases lay in between. Germline CDR1 and CDR2: SGHTA and FQGNSA. CDR3 DNA: TGTGCCAGCAGCTTGGAGGGATGGACCTTCTTATATAATTCACCCCTCCACTTT. It translates to CASSLEGWTFLYNSPLHF.

This clone was recorded once. V gene TRBV15 combines with J gene TRBJ1-1, with D perhaps matching TRBD1 (5 bases). The germline V gene has CDR1 LNHNV and CDR2 YYDKDF (reference sequence). Trimming stripped 6 bases from V and 3 bases from J, with 11 bases between. The CDR3 is 13 residues long. CDR3 nucleotides: TGTGCCACCAGTAGGGGCATTGACACTGAAGCTTTCTTT. It encodes CATSRGIDTEAFF.

This clone was detected once. This chain links TRBV29-1 with TRBJ2-2, with TRBD2 as a possible D gene (5 bases). Germline CDR1 is SQVTM and CDR2 is ANQGSEA. The ends were cut back, 7 bases at V and 5 bases at J, with 8 bases in the middle. The CDR3 loop spans 11 amino acids. The CDR3 bases are TGCAGCGCCGGGATGACCGGGGAGCTGTTTTTT. This codes for CSAGMTGELFF.

The genes are TRBV7-8 and TRBJ1-1; D gene ambiguous. Between the trimmed V and J ends, which lost 2 bases and 1 base, there was a span of 14 bases. This CDR3 contains 16 residues. CDR1 is SGHVS, CDR2 FQNEAQ, per germline. The CDR3 loop reads CASSLPHRASNTEAFF. CDR3 nucleotide sequence: TGTGCCAGCAGCTTACCCCACCGGGCCTCGAACACTGAAGCTTTCTTT.

The chain employs TRBV5-8 and TRBJ1-2; D possibly corresponds to TRBD1 (5 bases). CDR3 size: 15 residues. From germline, CDR1 is SGHTS and CDR2 YDEGEE. V was trimmed by 0 bases and J by 5 bases, leaving 14 bases between them. CDR3 region: CASSLGSLQGYGYTF. The CDR3 coding sequence is TGTGCCAGCAGCTTGGGATCCCTTCAGGGATATGGCTACACCTTC.

The chain employs TRBV11-3 and TRBJ2-3; TRBD2 is a possible D gene (6 bases). The CDR3 has 17 amino acids. The germline V and J ends were trimmed by 1 base and 2 bases, with 16 bases remaining between them. Germline loops: CDR1 SGHNT, CDR2 YENEEA. Here the CDR3 reads CASSLGRRESPTDTQYF. CDR3 coding DNA: TGTGCCAGCAGCTTAGGTCGTCGGGAGAGCCCCACAGATACGCAGTATTTT.

The V gene is TRBV7-9, the J gene TRBJ1-5; D gene ambiguous. Between the trimmed V and J ends, which lost 1 base and 11 bases, there was a span of 9 bases. CDR1 is SEHNR and CDR2 is FQNEAQ in the germline V gene (reference sequence). The CDR3 is 12 residues long. CDR3 region: CASSLGGRAQHF. The DNA of the CDR3 is TGTGCCAGCAGCTTAGGAGGCCGCGCCCAGCATTTT.

J is TRBJ2-6 and V is TRBV28; D is possibly TRBD2 (6 bases). The CDR3 sequence is 14 residues long. In germline, CDR1 is MDHEN, CDR2 SYDVKM. V lost 6 bases and J 3 bases, leaving 9 bases between the germline ends. CDR3 in amino acids: CASRGGFGANVLTF. The CDR3, as DNA: TGTGCCAGCAGGGGGGGTTTTGGGGCCAACGTCCTGACTTTC.

The chain carries TRBV28 and TRBJ1-4; 9 bases match TRBD1. Germline lookup yields CDR1 MDHEN and CDR2 SYDVKM. V dropped 6 bases and J dropped 8; count of bases not matched to a gene: 13. CDR3 length: 16 residues. CDR3 region: CASSTRTGGRGEKLFF. DNA for the CDR3: TGTGCCAGCAGCACCCGCACAGGGGGCCGGGGGGAAAAACTGTTTTTT.

There are a few counts of this clone. The J gene is TRBJ2-3, the V gene TRBV4-3, with D uncertain. V was shortened by 6 bases and J by 0 bases, with 7 bases between the two germline ends. The CDR3 length is 13 residues. Germline lookup yields CDR1 LGHNA and CDR2 YSLEER. The CDR3 region is CASSAPSTDTQYF. The CDR3, as DNA: TGCGCCAGCAGTGCCCCTAGCACAGATACGCAGTATTTT.

With respect to this clone: Other DNA sequences in the sample encode the same CDR3. The chain carries TRBV10-3 and TRBJ1-1; D is undetermined. The germline V gene encodes CDR1 ENHRY and CDR2 SYGVKD. This CDR3 contains 13 residues. Trimming cost V 0 bases and J 6 bases, with 8 bases left between them. CDR3 nucleotides: TGTGCCATCAGTGAGTCGGGTCAGCCTGAAGCTTTCTTT. Amino acids: CAISESGQPEAFF.

J is TRBJ1-1 and V is TRBV15; a weak D match, TRBD1 (6 bases). From germline, CDR1 is LNHNV and CDR2 YYDKDF (reference sequence). V was cut by 0 bases and J by 11 bases, with 10 bases left in between. The CDR3 loop spans 12 amino acids. CDR3 nucleotides: TGTGCCACCAGCAGAGATTGGGGGCTGGCTTTCTTT. As protein: CATSRDWGLAFF.

This chain links TRBV6-6 with TRBJ1-1; 8 bases map to TRBD1. The CDR3 contains 14 residues. Germline V gene data show CDR1 as MNHNY and CDR2 as SVGAGI (reference sequence). After removal of 3 bases from V and 4 bases from J, the junction contained 4 bases not matched to a gene. The CDR3 DNA reads as TGTGCCAGCAGTTATCAGGGGGCGGGCACTGAAGCTTTCTTT. Translating gives CASSYQGAGTEAFF.

This chain uses TRBV10-3 with TRBJ2-2; either TRBD1 or TRBD2 may fit D (5 bases each). Germline V gene data show CDR1 as ENHRY and CDR2 as SYGVKD. The CDR3 spans 12 residues. V was shortened by 10 bases and J by 7 bases, with 13 bases between the two germline ends. The CDR3 DNA reads as TGTGCCACAGGCGTGGGGGTCGGGGAGCTGTTTTTT. Translating gives CATGVGVGELFF.

The chain combines TRBV11-3 with TRBJ1-6; no clear D gene. The V end lost 4 bases, the J end lost 5 bases, and 3 bases lay between the germline ends. The CDR3 consists of 12 residues. CDR1 SGHNT and CDR2 YENEEA come from the germline V gene. In DNA form, the CDR3 reads TGTGCCAGCAGCTCTGATAATTCACCCCTCCACTTT. It specifies CASSSDNSPLHF.

This clone was seen a few times. The J gene is TRBJ2-7, the V gene TRBV2, with D possibly matching TRBD1 (6 bases). Germline V lookup: CDR1 SNHLY, CDR2 FYNNEI. This CDR3 spans 14 amino acids. Trimming removed 7 bases from V and 1 base from J, with 14 bases in between. CDR3 DNA sequence: TGTGCCAGCACCCCCCAGGGACAATCCTACGAGCAGTACTTC. Protein product: CASTPQGQSYEQYF.

The gene calls are TRBV7-9 and TRBJ1-2; no clear D gene. This CDR3 has 14 residues. Looked up from germline, CDR1 is SEHNR and CDR2 is FQNEAQ (reference sequence). Deletions cut 1 base from V and 6 bases from J, with 12 bases between. CDR3 coding DNA: TGTGCCAGCAGCTTAGGTGCAGGCCCCCATGGCTACACCTTC. This gives the protein CASSLGAGPHGYTF.

The CDR3 region is CAWSVEGSTEAFF. In nucleotides, the CDR3 is TGTGCCTGGAGTGTGGAGGGGAGCACTGAAGCTTTCTTT. This chain connects TRBV30 to TRBJ1-1, with a possible D match to TRBD1 (5 bases). The length of the CDR3 is 13 residues. Germline assignment: CDR1 GTSNPN and CDR2 SVGIG (reference sequence). V lost 0 bases, J lost 4 bases, and 9 bases lay in between.

The chain couples TRBV6-5 to TRBJ1-5, with TRBD1 identical over 9 bases. The J segment lost 6 bases and the V segment lost 0 bases, leaving 0 bases of the junction unmatched. This CDR3 is 14 amino acids long. Germline CDR1 reads MNHEY; CDR2 reads SVGAGI. This CDR3 reads CASSYSTGGQPQHF. CDR3 DNA: TGTGCCAGCAGTTACTCGACAGGGGGTCAGCCCCAGCATTTT.

This clone was counted only a few times. V usage is TRBV19 and J usage is TRBJ2-7; no clear D. The germline CDR1 and CDR2 sequences are LNHDA and SQIVND (reference sequence). Deletions cut 6 bases from V and 5 bases from J, with 14 bases between. This CDR3 has 13 residues. CDR3 sequence reads: CASSIRSRDEQYF. DNA of the CDR3: TGTGCCAGTAGCATAAGGTCCCGAGACGAGCAGTACTTC. The variable domain in full, with the rest retrieved from reference TRBV19 and TRBJ2-7, is DGGITQSPKYLFRKEGQNVTLSCEQNLNHDAMYWYRQDPGQGLRLIYYSQIVNDFQKGDIAEGYSVSREKKESFPLTVTSAQKNPTAFYLCASSIRSRDEQYFGPGTRLTVT.

J is TRBJ2-5 and V is TRBV4-1, with 10 bases that match TRBD2. The CDR3 runs to 17 residues. CDR1 is MGHRA and CDR2 is YSYEKL in the germline V gene. The V segment lost 0 bases and the J segment 5 bases; nucleotides outside the gene matches: 9. The CDR3 coding sequence is TGCGCCAGCAGCCAAGATGCCCCACTAGCGGGACAGGAGACCCAGTACTTC. The encoded protein is CASSQDAPLAGQETQYF.